The sample holds many counts of the clone carrying this TCR beta chain. Its target is unknown. The entry originates in a study of identical twins. General observations from the study: Conclusions came from cross-sectional statistical analysis, not from following the same donors.

From the 5' RACE reads, TCRdb called clonotypes with MiXCR, one entry per CDR3 protein. Among some 710,000 distinct CDR3 sequences, around 6% were seen once, and the ten largest hold under 2%. The CDR3 sequence is 16 residues long. J gave up 8 bases and V 3 bases, and 7 bases lay outside the gene matches. Per the germline V gene, CDR1 is SQVTM and CDR2 is ANQGSEA. The J gene is TRBJ2-1, the V gene TRBV29-1; 16 nucleotides agree with TRBD2. The TCR originated in a man between 18 and 29 years old in good health. Sequencing was performed on naive T cells sorted from blood. The CDR3 bases are TGCAGCGTTGATGGGACTAGCGGGAGGGGTTTCCATGAGCAGTTCTTC. Translation gives CSVDGTSGRGFHEQFF.